This T cell receptor beta chain is from a study of blood T cell repertoires in COVID-19. This table comes from immunoSEQ multiplex PCR, and its TCRdb copy is limited to in-frame clones, with some not included. The sample lists 100,000 to 150,000 clones; roughly 85% were seen once. J gave up 7 bases and V 2 bases, and 5 bases lay outside the gene matches. CDR1 and CDR2 (germline): MDHEN, SYDVKM. The CDR3 has 14 amino acids. This clonotype was sampled from an elderly man with active or convalescent COVID-19. The chain uses TRBV28 and TRBJ1-2; TRBD1 aligns across 9 bases. The sequenced sample was peripheral blood. CDR3 region: CASSLGTGISGYTF. The CDR3 DNA reads TGTGCCAGCAGTTTAGGGACAGGGATATCTGGCTACACCTTC.